The 25 T cell receptor beta chains reported below all come from one sample, sequenced in a study of radiotherapy plus CTLA-4 blockade in lung cancer. TCRdb keeps only in-frame clones here, not all; method: immunoSEQ multiplex PCR. Counted here are fewer than 65,000 clones, around 79% occurring once; the ten biggest clones make up about 9%. Sequenced material: peripheral blood, taken from a patient treated with radiotherapy plus ipilimumab. The receptor source for this set is a human donor with non-small cell lung cancer who had a complete response to radiotherapy plus ipilimumab.

V is TRBV7-9 and J is TRBJ2-6, with TRBD1 matching 10 bases. Germline V gene data show CDR1 as SEHNR and CDR2 as FQNEAQ (reference sequence). CDR3 length: 16 amino acids. J was trimmed by 2 bases and V by 5 bases; bases with no gene match: 3. CDR3 sequence (DNA): TGTGCCAGCAGCGGACAGGGGGTAGCTGGGGCCAACGTCCTGACTTTC. Its translation: CASSGQGVAGANVLTF.

The chain couples TRBV19 to TRBJ1-2; D gene ambiguous. Germline-derived CDR1 and CDR2 are LNHDA and SQIVND (reference sequence). The CDR3 is made up of 14 amino acids. The germline V and J ends were trimmed by 6 bases and 8 bases, with 19 bases remaining between them. CDR3 region: CASRFYNQVGGYTF. In DNA, the CDR3 is TGTGCCAGTAGGTTCTATAATCAGGTGGGCGGCTACACCTTC.

The chain couples TRBV5-1 to TRBJ1-2, with TRBD1 identical over 12 bases. The CDR3 extends over 14 amino acids. Trimming took 4 bases from V and 7 from J; bases not matched to a gene: 5. Germline CDR1 reads SGHRS; CDR2 reads YFSETQ. The CDR3 reads CASSPGQGAGGYTF. DNA of the CDR3: TGCGCCAGCAGCCCGGGACAGGGGGCAGGTGGCTACACCTTC.

The rearrangement links TRBV5-1 to TRBJ1-1; maybe TRBD1 (5 bases). CDR3 size: 14 residues. The germline V gene has CDR1 SGHRS and CDR2 YFSETQ. V shed 1 base and J shed 0 bases, with 7 bases lying between them. CDR3 region: CASSLSGLNTEAFF. CDR3 bases: TGCGCCAGCAGCTTGTCAGGGTTGAACACTGAAGCTTTCTTT. Full variable domain (missing parts from reference TRBV5-1 and TRBJ1-1): KAGVTQTPRYLIKTRGQQVTLSCSPISGHRSVSWYQQTPGQGLQFLFEYFSETQRNKGNFPGRFSGRQFSNSRSEMNVSTLELGDSALYLCASSLSGLNTEAFFGQGTRLTVV.

J is TRBJ1-1 and V is TRBV13; the match to TRBD1 covers 8 bases. Germline-derived CDR1 and CDR2 are PRHDT and FYEKMQ (reference sequence). CDR3 length equals 17 residues. Unmatched junction bases numbered 11, after V lost 5 bases and J lost 0 bases. The CDR3 DNA reads TGTGCCAGCAGCCTCCCGGACAGGGAATCAATGAACACTGAAGCTTTCTTT. As protein: CASSLPDRESMNTEAFF.

This sequence joins TRBV19 and TRBJ1-2; D uncertain. V lost 0 bases to trimming and J lost 2 bases, with 16 bases between them. The CDR3 totals 17 residues. In germline, CDR1 is LNHDA, CDR2 SQIVND (reference sequence). The CDR3 loop is CASSIDGSGRINYGYTF. The CDR3 nucleotides are TGTGCCAGTAGTATAGATGGTTCAGGCAGGATAAACTATGGCTACACCTTC.

This clone turned up a few times. The chain carries TRBV9 and TRBJ2-1; 7 nucleotides align to TRBD1. V lost 2 bases, J lost 4 bases, and 6 bases stayed unmatched. The CDR3 consists of 15 residues. CDR1 is SGDLS, CDR2 YYNGEE, per germline. The CDR3 DNA follows: TGTGCCAGCAGCGTTATGACAGGGAGTTACAATGAGCAGTTCTTC. Translating it yields CASSVMTGSYNEQFF.

This CDR3 reads CASSIPRGLAGGPRMNEQFF. CDR3 in DNA: TGTGCCAGTAGTATTCCCCGGGGGCTAGCGGGGGGGCCCAGGATGAATGAGCAGTTCTTC. The chain is built from TRBV19 and TRBJ2-1; 12 nucleotides match TRBD2. Germline trimming cut 3 bases from V and 7 bases from J; bases unmatched to any gene: 19. The CDR3 length is 20 residues. Per germline, CDR1 LNHDA and CDR2 SQIVND (reference sequence).

This clone showed up just once. Here the CDR3 reads CASSLRPTVFNEQFF. The DNA for the CDR3 is TGCGCCAGCAGCTTAAGACCGACAGTCTTCAATGAGCAGTTCTTC. J is TRBJ2-1 and V is TRBV5-1; D possibly corresponds to TRBD1 (5 bases). Trimming stripped 2 bases from V and 6 bases from J, with 15 bases between. Germline CDR1 SGHRS, CDR2 YFSETQ. This CDR3 contains 15 residues.

This sequence joins TRBV5-4 and TRBJ1-2; TRBD1 matches 7 bases. The CDR3 is 14 amino acids. In germline, CDR1 is SGHNT, CDR2 YYREEE (reference sequence). Losses at the gene ends were 2 bases for V and 4 bases for J; bases not matched to a gene: 5. In nucleotides, the CDR3 is TGTGCCAGCAGCTTCGGGACAGCCAGCTATGGCTACACCTTC. This encodes CASSFGTASYGYTF.

The V and J genes are TRBV5-1 and TRBJ1-6; possibly TRBD1 for D (5 bases). Per germline, CDR1 SGHRS and CDR2 YFSETQ. Trimming took off 0 bases at V and 10 bases at J, with 11 bases between the two ends. The CDR3 covers 14 residues. The CDR3: CASSLAQGRSPLHF. As DNA, the CDR3 is TGCGCCAGCAGCTTGGCCCAGGGAAGATCACCCCTCCACTTT. Filled out from reference TRBV5-1 and TRBJ1-6, the complete variable domain reads KAGVTQTPRYLIKTRGQQVTLSCSPISGHRSVSWYQQTPGQGLQFLFEYFSETQRNKGNFPGRFSGRQFSNSRSEMNVSTLELGDSALYLCASSLAQGRSPLHFGNGTRLTVT.

The CDR3 is CASSSTGTIGGYTF. The CDR3 nucleotides read TGTGCCAGCAGCAGTACAGGGACAATTGGTGGCTACACCTTC. This rearrangement joins TRBV7-2 to TRBJ1-2; possibly TRBD1 for D (6 bases). Trimming stripped 5 bases from V and 7 bases from J, with 17 bases between. The CDR3 totals 14 residues. The germline gives CDR1 SGHTA, CDR2 FQGNSA.

J is TRBJ2-1 and V is TRBV5-6; D might be TRBD1 (6 bases). CDR1 is SGHDT and CDR2 is YYEEEE in the germline V gene. This CDR3 is built from 13 residues. Trimming shortened V by 4 bases and J by 4 bases, and 9 bases separated the two germline ends. CDR3 amino acids: CASSPQGYNEQFF. As DNA, the CDR3 is TGTGCCAGCAGCCCACAGGGATACAATGAGCAGTTCTTC. Combining the CDR3 with reference TRBV5-6 and TRBJ2-1 gives the whole variable domain DAGVTQSPTHLIKTRGQQVTLRCSPKSGHDTVSWYQQALGQGPQFIFQYYEEEERQRGNFPDRFSGHQFPNYSSELNVNALLLGDSALYLCASSPQGYNEQFFGPGTRLTVL.

The DNA for the CDR3 is TGTGCCAGCAGCCATGCGGGGATCCGAACCGGCACAGATACGCAGTATTTT. Translated: CASSHAGIRTGTDTQYF. The chain carries TRBV7-8 and TRBJ2-3; D may be TRBD2 (6 bases). The ends were cut back, 5 bases at V and 1 base at J, with 19 bases in the middle. The CDR3 has 17 amino acids. Germline V lookup: CDR1 SGHVS, CDR2 FQNEAQ.

V usage is TRBV13 and J usage is TRBJ2-1, with TRBD1 identical over 9 bases. Per the germline V gene, CDR1 is PRHDT and CDR2 is FYEKMQ (reference sequence). The CDR3 runs 16 residues. Trimming at V came to 0 bases and at J to 6 bases, leaving 6 bases not matched to a gene. CDR3 region: CASSLGDGTGINEQFF. CDR3 DNA: TGTGCCAGCAGCTTAGGCGACGGGACAGGGATCAATGAGCAGTTCTTC.

CDR3 nucleotides: TGTGCCAGCAGCCCCCAGGGCTTCGAAGCTTTCTTT. Its protein is CASSPQGFEAFF. The gene calls are TRBV9 and TRBJ1-1, with a possible D match to TRBD1 (5 bases). The V end was cut by 4 bases, the J end by 8 bases, with 12 bases between. The CDR3 is made up of 12 amino acids. The germline V gene has CDR1 SGDLS and CDR2 YYNGEE.

The chain uses TRBV29-1 and TRBJ2-3; 8 bases match TRBD2. V was clipped by 6 bases and J by 3 bases; unmatched bases: 14. The CDR3 length is 16 residues. Germline V gene data show CDR1 as SQVTM and CDR2 as ANQGSEA. CDR3 nucleotides: TGCAGCGTCCCACCCTTTCTAGCGGGTAGGACAGATACGCAGTATTTT. Amino acids: CSVPPFLAGRTDTQYF.

The chain has TRBV28 and TRBJ2-1; TRBD2 agrees at 10 bases. Germline V gene data show CDR1 as MDHEN and CDR2 as SYDVKM. This CDR3 is built from 15 residues. J gave up 10 bases and V 10 bases, and 16 bases lay outside the gene matches. The CDR3 is CATLGWVAGGREQFF. DNA of the CDR3: TGTGCCACCCTGGGGTGGGTAGCGGGGGGCAGGGAGCAGTTCTTC.

The chain couples TRBV5-1 to TRBJ1-2, with D unclear. V was cut by 1 base and J by 8 bases, with 18 bases left in between. Germline V gene data show CDR1 as SGHRS and CDR2 as YFSETQ. The length of the CDR3 is 15 residues. The CDR3 reads CASSLTLSGSDGYTF. The CDR3 nucleotides read TGCGCCAGCAGCTTGACTCTCTCTGGCAGCGACGGCTACACCTTC.

Within the sample, this clone is medium-sized. The chain has TRBV5-1 and TRBJ1-4; 9 bases are a match to TRBD1. Germline loops: CDR1 SGHRS, CDR2 YFSETQ. The CDR3 is 15 residues long. J gave up 3 bases and V 4 bases, and 4 bases lay outside the gene matches. In nucleotides, the CDR3 is TGCGCCAGCAGCCTGGGACAGGGAGCTAATGAAAAACTGTTTTTT. This encodes CASSLGQGANEKLFF.

V is TRBV7-2 and J is TRBJ2-7, with TRBD1 identical over 8 bases. V dropped 0 bases and J dropped 2; count of bases not matched to a gene: 3. There are 15 residues in the CDR3. Germline-derived CDR1 and CDR2 are SGHTA and FQGNSA. The CDR3 sequence is CASSLAVTGAYEQYV. As DNA, the CDR3 is TGTGCCAGCAGCTTAGCGGTGACAGGGGCCTACGAGCAGTACGTC.

The genes are TRBV10-3 and TRBJ1-1; TRBD1 might be the D (5 bases). The germline gives CDR1 ENHRY, CDR2 SYGVKD. The CDR3 is 15 residues long. The germline V and J ends were trimmed by 0 bases and 0 bases, with 8 bases remaining between them. This CDR3 is CAISESTDMNTEAFF. CDR3 in DNA: TGTGCCATCAGTGAGTCGACAGATATGAACACTGAAGCTTTCTTT.

The chain is built from TRBV28 and TRBJ1-2; 7 nucleotides agree with TRBD1. Germline values: CDR1 MDHEN, CDR2 SYDVKM. The V gene end was trimmed by 4 bases and the J gene end by 0 bases; junction bases not matched to a gene: 8. This CDR3 has 16 amino acids. CDR3 sequence reads: CASSWIAGGPNYGYTF. The CDR3 bases are TGTGCCAGCAGTTGGATAGCAGGGGGTCCTAACTATGGCTACACCTTC.

V gene TRBV5-4 combines with J gene TRBJ1-2; D not certain. Germline lookup yields CDR1 SGHNT and CDR2 YYREEE (reference sequence). V lost 1 base to trimming and J lost 1 base, with 11 bases between them. This CDR3 has 15 residues. DNA of the CDR3: TGTGCCAGCAGCTTGACAGCTTATAATAACTATGGCTACACCTTC. This sequence encodes CASSLTAYNNYGYTF.

This chain uses TRBV27 with TRBJ2-3; possibly TRBD1 for D (6 bases). V gave up 6 bases and J gave up 6 bases, with 19 bases separating them. Germline CDR1 and CDR2: MNHEY and SMNVEV (reference sequence). CDR3 length: 15 residues. The CDR3 region is CASSRPTGGEDTQYF. In DNA form, the CDR3 reads TGTGCCAGCAGCCGACCGACAGGCGGCGAGGATACGCAGTATTTT.